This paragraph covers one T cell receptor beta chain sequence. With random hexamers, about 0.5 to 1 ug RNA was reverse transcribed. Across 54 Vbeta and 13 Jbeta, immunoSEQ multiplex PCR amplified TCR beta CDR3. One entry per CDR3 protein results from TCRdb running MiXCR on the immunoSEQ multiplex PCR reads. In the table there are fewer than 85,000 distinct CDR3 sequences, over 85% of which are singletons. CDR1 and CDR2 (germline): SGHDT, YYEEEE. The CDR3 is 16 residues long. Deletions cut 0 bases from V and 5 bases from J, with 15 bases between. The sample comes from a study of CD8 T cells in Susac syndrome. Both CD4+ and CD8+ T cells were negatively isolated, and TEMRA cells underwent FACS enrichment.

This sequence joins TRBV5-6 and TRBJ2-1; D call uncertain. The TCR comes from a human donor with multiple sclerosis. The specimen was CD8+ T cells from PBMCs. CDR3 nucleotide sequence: TGTGCCAGCAGCTTGGAGGGCCCCTTGCCCCACAATGAGCAGTTCTTC. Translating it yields CASSLEGPLPHNEQFF.